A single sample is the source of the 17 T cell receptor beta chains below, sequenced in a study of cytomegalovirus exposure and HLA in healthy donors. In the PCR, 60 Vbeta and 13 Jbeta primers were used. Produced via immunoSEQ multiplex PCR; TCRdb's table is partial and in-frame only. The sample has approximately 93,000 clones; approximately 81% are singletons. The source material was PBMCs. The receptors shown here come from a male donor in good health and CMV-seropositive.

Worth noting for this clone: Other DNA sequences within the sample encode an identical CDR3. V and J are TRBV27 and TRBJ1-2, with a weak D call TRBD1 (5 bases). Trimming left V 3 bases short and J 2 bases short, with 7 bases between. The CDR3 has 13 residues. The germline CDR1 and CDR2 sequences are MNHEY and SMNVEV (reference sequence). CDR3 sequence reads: CASSLAGNYGYTF. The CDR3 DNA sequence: TGTGCCAGCAGTTTGGCAGGGAACTATGGCTACACCTTC.

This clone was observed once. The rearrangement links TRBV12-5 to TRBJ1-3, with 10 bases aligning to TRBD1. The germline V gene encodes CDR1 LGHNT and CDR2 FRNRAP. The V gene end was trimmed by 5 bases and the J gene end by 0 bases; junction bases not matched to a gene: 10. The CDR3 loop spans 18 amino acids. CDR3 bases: TGTGCTAGTGGTGTCGACAGGGGGCAAGTTCGCTCTGGAAACACCATATATTTT. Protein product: CASGVDRGQVRSGNTIYF.

This chain's CDR3 is CASSYGDRRMGKLFF. CDR3 in DNA: TGTGCCAGCAGTTATGGAGACAGACGAATGGGGAAACTGTTTTTT. The J gene is TRBJ1-4, the V gene TRBV6-5, with D possibly TRBD1 on 5 matching bases. Between the trimmed V and J ends, which lost 3 bases and 11 bases, there was a span of 19 bases. The CDR3 length is 15 residues. Germline V CDR1 and CDR2: MNHEY, SVGAGI.

The CDR3 DNA reads as TGTGCCTGGAGTGTACCAGGGGCCGGCACTGAAGCTTTCTTT. Translating gives CAWSVPGAGTEAFF. The chain uses TRBV30 and TRBJ1-1; possible D gene TRBD1, 6 bases. Trimming took 0 bases from V and 4 from J, leaving 12 bases between them. Germline-derived CDR1 and CDR2 are GTSNPN and SVGIG (reference sequence). The CDR3 has 14 residues.

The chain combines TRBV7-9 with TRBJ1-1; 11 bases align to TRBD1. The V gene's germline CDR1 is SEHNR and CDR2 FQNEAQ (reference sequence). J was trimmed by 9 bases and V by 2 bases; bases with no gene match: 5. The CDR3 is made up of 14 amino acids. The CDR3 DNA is TGTGCCAGCAGCTTAACCGGACAGGGGGCTAAAGCTTTCTTT. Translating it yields CASSLTGQGAKAFF. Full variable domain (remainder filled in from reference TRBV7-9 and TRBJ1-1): DTGVSQNPRHKITKRGQNVTFRCDPISEHNRLYWYRQTLGQGPEFLTYFQNEAQLEKSRLLSDRFSAERPKGSFSTLEIQRTEQGDSAMYLCASSLTGQGAKAFFGQGTRLTVV.

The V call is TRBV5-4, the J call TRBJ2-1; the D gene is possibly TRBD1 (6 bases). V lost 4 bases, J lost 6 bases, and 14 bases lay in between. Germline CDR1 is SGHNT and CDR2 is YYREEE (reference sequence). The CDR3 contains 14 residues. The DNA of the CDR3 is TGTGCCAGCAGCCGGACAGCCCCTGCCAATGAGCAGTTCTTC. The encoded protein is CASSRTAPANEQFF.

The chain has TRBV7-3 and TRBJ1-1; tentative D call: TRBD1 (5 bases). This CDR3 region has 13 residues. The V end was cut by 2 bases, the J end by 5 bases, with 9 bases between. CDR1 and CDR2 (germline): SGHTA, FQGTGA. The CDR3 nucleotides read TGTGCCAGCAGCTTATCGGCAGGGACTGAAGCTTTCTTT. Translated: CASSLSAGTEAFF.

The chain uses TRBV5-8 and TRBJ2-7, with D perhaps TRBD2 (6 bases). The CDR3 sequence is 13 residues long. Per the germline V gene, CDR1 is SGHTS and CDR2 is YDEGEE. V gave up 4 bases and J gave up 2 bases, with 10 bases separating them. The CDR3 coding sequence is TGTGCCAGCAGCCTGGGACTTCCCTACGAGCAGTACTTC. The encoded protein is CASSLGLPYEQYF.

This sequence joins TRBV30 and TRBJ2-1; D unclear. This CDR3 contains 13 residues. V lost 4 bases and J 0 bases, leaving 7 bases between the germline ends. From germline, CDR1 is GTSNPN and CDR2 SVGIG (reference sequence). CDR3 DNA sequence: TGTGCCTGGATGCGGAGCTCCTACAATGAGCAGTTCTTC. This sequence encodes CAWMRSSYNEQFF.

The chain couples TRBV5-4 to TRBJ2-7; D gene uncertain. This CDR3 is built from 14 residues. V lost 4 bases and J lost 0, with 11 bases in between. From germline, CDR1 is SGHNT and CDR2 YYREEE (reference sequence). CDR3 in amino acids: CASSTTLSSYEQYF. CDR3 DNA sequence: TGTGCCAGCAGCACCACCTTGAGCTCCTACGAGCAGTACTTC.

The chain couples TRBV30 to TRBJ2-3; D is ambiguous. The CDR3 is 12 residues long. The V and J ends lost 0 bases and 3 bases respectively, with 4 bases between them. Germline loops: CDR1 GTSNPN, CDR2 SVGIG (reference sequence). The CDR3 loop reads CAWSVQTDTQYF. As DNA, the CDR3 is TGTGCCTGGAGTGTACAGACAGATACGCAGTATTTT.

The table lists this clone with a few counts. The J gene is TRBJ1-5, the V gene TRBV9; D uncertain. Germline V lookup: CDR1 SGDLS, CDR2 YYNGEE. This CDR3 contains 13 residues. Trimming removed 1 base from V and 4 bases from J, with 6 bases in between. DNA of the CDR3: TGTGCCAGCAGCGTATCGTTGAATCAGCCCCAGCATTTT. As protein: CASSVSLNQPQHF.

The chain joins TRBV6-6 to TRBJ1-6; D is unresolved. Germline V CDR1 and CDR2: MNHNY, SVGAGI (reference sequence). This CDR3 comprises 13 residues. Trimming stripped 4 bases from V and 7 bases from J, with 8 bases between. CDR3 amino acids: CASSWEANSPLHF. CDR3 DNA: TGTGCCAGCAGTTGGGAGGCAAATTCACCCCTCCACTTT.

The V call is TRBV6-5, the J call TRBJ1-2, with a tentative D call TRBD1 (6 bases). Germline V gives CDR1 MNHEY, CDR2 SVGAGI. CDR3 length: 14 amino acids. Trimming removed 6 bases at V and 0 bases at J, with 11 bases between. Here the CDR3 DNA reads TGTGCCAGCAGACCACAGGGAACTAACTATGGCTACACCTTC. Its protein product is CASRPQGTNYGYTF.

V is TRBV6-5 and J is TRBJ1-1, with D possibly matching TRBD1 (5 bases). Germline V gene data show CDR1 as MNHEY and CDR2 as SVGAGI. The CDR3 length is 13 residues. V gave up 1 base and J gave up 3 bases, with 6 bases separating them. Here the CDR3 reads CASSYLQDTEAFF. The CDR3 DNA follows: TGTGCCAGCAGTTACTTACAGGACACTGAAGCTTTCTTT.

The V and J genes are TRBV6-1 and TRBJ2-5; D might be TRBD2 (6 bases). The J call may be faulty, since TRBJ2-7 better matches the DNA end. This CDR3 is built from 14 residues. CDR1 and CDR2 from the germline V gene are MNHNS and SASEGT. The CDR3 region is CASSGRDLPYEQYF. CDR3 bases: TGTGCCAGCAGTGGCCGGGACTTGCCCTACGAGCAGTACTTC.

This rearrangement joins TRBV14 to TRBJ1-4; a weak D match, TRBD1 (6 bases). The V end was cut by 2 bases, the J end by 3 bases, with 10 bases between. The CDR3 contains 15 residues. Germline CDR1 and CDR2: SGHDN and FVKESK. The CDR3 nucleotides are TGTGCCAGCAGCCAAACCAGGGGACCTAATGAAAAACTGTTTTTT. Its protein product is CASSQTRGPNEKLFF.